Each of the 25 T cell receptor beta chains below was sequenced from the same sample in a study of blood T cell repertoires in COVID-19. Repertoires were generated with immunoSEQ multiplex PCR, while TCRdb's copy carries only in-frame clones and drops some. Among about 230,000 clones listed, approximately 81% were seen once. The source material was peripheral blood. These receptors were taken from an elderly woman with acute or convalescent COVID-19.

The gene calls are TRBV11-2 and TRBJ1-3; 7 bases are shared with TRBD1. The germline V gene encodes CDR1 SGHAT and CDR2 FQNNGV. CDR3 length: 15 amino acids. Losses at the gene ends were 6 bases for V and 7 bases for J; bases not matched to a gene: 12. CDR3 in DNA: TGTGCCAGCAGTTCGGACAGGTTTAGAGGGAACACCATATATTTT. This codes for CASSSDRFRGNTIYF.

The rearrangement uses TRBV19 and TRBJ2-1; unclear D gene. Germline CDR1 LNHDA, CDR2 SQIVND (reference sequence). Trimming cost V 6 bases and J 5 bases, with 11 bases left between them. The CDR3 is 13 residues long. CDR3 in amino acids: CASRATGNNEQFF. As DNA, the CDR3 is TGTGCCAGTAGGGCGACTGGAAACAATGAGCAGTTCTTC.

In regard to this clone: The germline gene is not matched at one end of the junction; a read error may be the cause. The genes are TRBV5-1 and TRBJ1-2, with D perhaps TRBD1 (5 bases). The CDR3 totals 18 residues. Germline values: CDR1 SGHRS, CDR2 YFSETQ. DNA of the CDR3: TGCCCCAGCCATCGTGGGGACTCCCCGCGCCGGGGGGGAGATGGCTACACCTTC. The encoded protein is CPSHRGDSPRRGGDGYTF.

CDR3 protein: CASSYSRGQPNYEQYF. Written as DNA, the CDR3 is TGTGCCAGCAGTTACTCGCGGGGACAGCCGAACTACGAGCAGTACTTC. The chain couples TRBV6-5 to TRBJ2-7; tentatively, D is TRBD1 (7 bases). Trimming pared 0 bases from V and 3 bases from J, leaving 15 bases between. The V gene's germline CDR1 is MNHEY and CDR2 SVGAGI. This CDR3 region has 16 residues.

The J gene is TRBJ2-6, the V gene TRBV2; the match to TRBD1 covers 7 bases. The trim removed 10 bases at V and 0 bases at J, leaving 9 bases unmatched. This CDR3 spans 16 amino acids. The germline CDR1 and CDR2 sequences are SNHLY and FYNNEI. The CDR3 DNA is TGTGCCACCATAGGGACAGTTAGCTCTGGGGCCAACGTCCTGACTTTC. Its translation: CATIGTVSSGANVLTF.

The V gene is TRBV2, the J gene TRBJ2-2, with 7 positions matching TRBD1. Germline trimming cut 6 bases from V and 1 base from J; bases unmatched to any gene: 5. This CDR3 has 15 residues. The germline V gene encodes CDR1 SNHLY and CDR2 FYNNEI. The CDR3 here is CASSVRQGNTGELFF. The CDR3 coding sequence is TGTGCCAGCAGCGTCCGACAGGGGAACACCGGGGAGCTGTTTTTT. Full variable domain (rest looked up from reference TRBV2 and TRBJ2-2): EPEVTQTPSHQVTQMGQEVILRCVPISNHLYFYWYRQILGQKVEFLVSFYNNEISEKSEIFDDQFSVERPDGSNFTLKIRSTKLEDSAMYFCASSVRQGNTGELFFGEGSRLTVL.

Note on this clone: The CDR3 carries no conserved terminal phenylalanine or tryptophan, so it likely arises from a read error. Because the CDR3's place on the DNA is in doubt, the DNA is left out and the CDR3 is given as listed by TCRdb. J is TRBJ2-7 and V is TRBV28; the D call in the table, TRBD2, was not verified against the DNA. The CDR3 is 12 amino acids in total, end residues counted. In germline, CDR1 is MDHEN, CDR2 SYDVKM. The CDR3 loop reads CASSSPPGLVML.

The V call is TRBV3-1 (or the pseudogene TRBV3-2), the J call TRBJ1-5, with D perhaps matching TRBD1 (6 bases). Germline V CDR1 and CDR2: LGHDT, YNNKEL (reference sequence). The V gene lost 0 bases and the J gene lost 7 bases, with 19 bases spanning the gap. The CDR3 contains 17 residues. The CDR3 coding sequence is TGTGCCAGCAGCCAAGAGAGCCCCCGGGCACAGGGACAGCCCCAGCATTTT. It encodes CASSQESPRAQGQPQHF.

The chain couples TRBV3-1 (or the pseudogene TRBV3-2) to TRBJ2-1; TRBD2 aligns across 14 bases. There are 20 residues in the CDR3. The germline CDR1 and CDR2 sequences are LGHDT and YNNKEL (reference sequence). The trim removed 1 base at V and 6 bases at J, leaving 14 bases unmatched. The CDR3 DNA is TGTGCCAGCAGCCAAGGGTGGGGGACTAGCGGGAGTGGTAGGGGCAATGAGCAGTTCTTC. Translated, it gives CASSQGWGTSGSGRGNEQFF.

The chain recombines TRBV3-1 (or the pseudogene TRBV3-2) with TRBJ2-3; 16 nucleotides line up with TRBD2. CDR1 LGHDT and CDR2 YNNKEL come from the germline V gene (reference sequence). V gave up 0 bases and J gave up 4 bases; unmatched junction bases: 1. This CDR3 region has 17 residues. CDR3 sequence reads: CASSQDGTSGGADTQYF. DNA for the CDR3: TGTGCCAGCAGCCAAGATGGGACTAGCGGGGGGGCAGATACGCAGTATTTT.

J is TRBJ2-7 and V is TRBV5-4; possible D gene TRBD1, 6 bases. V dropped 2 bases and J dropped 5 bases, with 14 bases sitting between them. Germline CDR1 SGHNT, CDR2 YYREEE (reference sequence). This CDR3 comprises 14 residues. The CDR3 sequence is CASSFGDTRNEQYF. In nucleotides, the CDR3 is TGTGCCAGCAGCTTCGGGGACACCCGAAACGAGCAGTACTTC.

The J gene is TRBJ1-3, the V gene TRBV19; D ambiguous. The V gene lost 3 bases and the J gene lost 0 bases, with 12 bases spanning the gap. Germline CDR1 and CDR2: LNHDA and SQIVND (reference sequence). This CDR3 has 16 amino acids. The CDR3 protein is CASSMSGFTSGNTIYF. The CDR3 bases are TGTGCCAGTAGTATGTCAGGATTCACCTCTGGAAACACCATATATTTT.

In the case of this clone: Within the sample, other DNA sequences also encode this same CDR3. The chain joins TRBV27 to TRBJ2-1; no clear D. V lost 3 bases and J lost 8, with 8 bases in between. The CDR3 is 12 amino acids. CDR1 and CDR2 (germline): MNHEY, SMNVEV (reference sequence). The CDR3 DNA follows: TGTGCCAGCAGTTTCGGTCGAGATGAGCAGTTCTTC. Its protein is CASSFGRDEQFF.

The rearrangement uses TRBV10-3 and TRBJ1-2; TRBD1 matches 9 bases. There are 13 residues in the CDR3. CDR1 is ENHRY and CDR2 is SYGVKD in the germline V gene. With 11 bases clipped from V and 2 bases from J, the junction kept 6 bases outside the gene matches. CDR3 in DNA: TGTGCCTCTAGGGACAGGGAAAACTATGGCTACACCTTC. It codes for CASRDRENYGYTF.

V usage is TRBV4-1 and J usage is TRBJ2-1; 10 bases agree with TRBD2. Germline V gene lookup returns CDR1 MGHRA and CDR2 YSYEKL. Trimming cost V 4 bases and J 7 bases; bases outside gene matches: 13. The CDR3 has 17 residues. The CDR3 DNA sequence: TGCGCCAGCAGCCTTGGGACTAGCGTCGCAAGGGGGAATGAGCAGTTCTTC. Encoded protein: CASSLGTSVARGNEQFF.

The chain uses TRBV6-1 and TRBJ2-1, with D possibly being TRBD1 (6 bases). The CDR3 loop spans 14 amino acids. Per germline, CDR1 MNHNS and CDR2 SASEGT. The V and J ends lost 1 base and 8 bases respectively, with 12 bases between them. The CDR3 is CASSEVSGVYEQFF. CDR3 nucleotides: TGTGCCAGCAGTGAAGTATCAGGGGTCTATGAGCAGTTCTTC.

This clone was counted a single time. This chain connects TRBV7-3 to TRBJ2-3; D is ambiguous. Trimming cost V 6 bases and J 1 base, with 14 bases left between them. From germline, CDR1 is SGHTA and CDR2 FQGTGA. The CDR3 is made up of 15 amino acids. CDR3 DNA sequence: TGTGCCAGCAGTTCCCGGTCCTCGGGCACAGATACGCAGTATTTT. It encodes CASSSRSSGTDTQYF. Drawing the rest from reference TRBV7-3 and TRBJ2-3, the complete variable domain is GAGVSQTPSNKVTEKGKYVELRCDPISGHTALYWYRQSLGQGPEFLIYFQGTGAADDSGLPNDRFFAVRPEGSVSTLKIQRTERGDSAVYLCASSSRSSGTDTQYFGPGTRLTVL.

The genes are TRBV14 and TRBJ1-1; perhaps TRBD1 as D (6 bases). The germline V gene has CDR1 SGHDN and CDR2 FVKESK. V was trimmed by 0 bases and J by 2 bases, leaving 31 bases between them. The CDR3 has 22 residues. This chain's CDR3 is CASSQDPQRYFLGHSFNTEAFF. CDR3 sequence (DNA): TGTGCCAGCAGCCAAGATCCGCAAAGATATTTTCTGGGACACAGTTTCAACACTGAAGCTTTCTTT.

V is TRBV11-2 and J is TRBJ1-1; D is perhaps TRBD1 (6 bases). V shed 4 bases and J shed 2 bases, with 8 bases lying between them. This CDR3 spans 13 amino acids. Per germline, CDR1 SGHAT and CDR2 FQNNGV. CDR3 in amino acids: CASSWGRNTEAFF. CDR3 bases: TGTGCCAGCAGCTGGGGGCGCAACACTGAAGCTTTCTTT.

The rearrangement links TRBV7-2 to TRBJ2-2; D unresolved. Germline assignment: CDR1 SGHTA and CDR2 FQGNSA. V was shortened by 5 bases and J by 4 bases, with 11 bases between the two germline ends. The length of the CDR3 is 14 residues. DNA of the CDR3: TGTGCCAGCAGCCCGCCGTTCGGCACCGGGGAGCTGTTTTTT. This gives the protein CASSPPFGTGELFF.

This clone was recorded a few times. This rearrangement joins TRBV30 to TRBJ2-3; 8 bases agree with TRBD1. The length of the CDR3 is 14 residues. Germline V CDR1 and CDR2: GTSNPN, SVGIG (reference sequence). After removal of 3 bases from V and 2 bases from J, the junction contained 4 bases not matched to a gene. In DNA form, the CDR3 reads TGTGCCTGGAGCCCGGGACAGGCCACAGATACGCAGTATTTT. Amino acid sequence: CAWSPGQATDTQYF.

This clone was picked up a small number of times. Written as DNA, the CDR3 is TGTGCCAGTAGTATAAGAGTGTTGGGCAGGGGGAGGACAGATACGCAGTATTTT. Translation gives CASSIRVLGRGRTDTQYF. V usage is TRBV19 and J usage is TRBJ2-3; D is possibly TRBD1 (7 bases). Germline V CDR1 and CDR2: LNHDA, SQIVND (reference sequence). This CDR3 is built from 18 residues. V was pared by 2 bases and J by 3 bases, with 21 bases between.

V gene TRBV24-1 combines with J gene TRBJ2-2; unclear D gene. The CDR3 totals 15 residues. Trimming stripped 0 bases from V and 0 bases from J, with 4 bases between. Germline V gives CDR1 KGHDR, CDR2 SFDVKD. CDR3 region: CATSDLSANTGELFF. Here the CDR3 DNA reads TGTGCCACCAGTGATTTGAGCGCGAACACCGGGGAGCTGTTTTTT.

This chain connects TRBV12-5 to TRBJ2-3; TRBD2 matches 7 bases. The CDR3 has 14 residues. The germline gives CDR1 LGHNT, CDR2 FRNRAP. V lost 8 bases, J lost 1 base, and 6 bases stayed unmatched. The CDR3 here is CASRVAGGTDTQYF. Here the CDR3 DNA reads TGTGCTAGTAGGGTCGCGGGGGGCACAGATACGCAGTATTTT.

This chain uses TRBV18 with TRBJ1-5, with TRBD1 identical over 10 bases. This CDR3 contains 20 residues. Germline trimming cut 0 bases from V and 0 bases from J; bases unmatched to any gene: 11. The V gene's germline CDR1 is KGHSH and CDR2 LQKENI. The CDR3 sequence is CASSPPVDRGQNYSNQPQHF. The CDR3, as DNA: TGTGCCAGCTCACCACCGGTAGACAGGGGGCAGAATTATAGCAATCAGCCCCAGCATTTT.